The 30 T cell receptor beta chains presented below share a single source sample, sequenced in a study of cytomegalovirus exposure and HLA in healthy donors. PCR involved 60 Vbeta and 13 Jbeta primers. The repertoire was sequenced with immunoSEQ multiplex PCR; TCRdb's copy has only in-frame clones and lacks some. The data hold some 97,000 clones, with around 80% observed a single time. The sequenced sample consisted of PBMCs. Receptors were obtained from a female donor in good health and CMV-seropositive.

This clone was detected once. V and J are TRBV2 and TRBJ1-4; tentative D call: TRBD1 (6 bases). V lost 3 bases and J lost 4, with 9 bases in between. The germline gives CDR1 SNHLY, CDR2 FYNNEI. The CDR3 runs 14 residues. The CDR3: CASSETGFNEKLFF. CDR3 coding DNA: TGTGCCAGCAGTGAGACAGGATTTAATGAAAAACTGTTTTTT. Looking up the rest from reference TRBV2 and TRBJ1-4 gives the full variable domain: EPEVTQTPSHQVTQMGQEVILRCVPISNHLYFYWYRQILGQKVEFLVSFYNNEISEKSEIFDDQFSVERPDGSNFTLKIRSTKLEDSAMYFCASSETGFNEKLFFGSGTQLSVL.

The chain employs TRBV18 and TRBJ2-7, with a tentative D call TRBD1 (6 bases). The CDR3 sequence is 17 residues long. V was clipped by 2 bases and J by 0 bases, with 17 bases between them. In germline, CDR1 is KGHSH, CDR2 LQKENI. CDR3 amino acids: CASSPLVTGSSSYEQYF. CDR3 nucleotide sequence: TGTGCCAGCTCACCATTGGTTACAGGGTCAAGCTCCTACGAGCAGTACTTC.

This sequence joins TRBV29-1 and TRBJ1-1; 7 bases are a match to TRBD1. The CDR3 runs 13 residues. Germline V gene lookup returns CDR1 SQVTM and CDR2 ANQGSEA. Losses at the gene ends were 5 bases for V and 5 bases for J; bases not matched to a gene: 8. In DNA, the CDR3 is TGCAGCGTTACTGGACAGGCTAGGACTGAAGCTTTCTTT. It codes for CSVTGQARTEAFF.

The rearrangement joins TRBV11-2 to TRBJ1-2; TRBD1 is a possible D gene (6 bases). V was pared by 5 bases and J by 4 bases, with 20 bases between. From germline, CDR1 is SGHAT and CDR2 FQNNGV. The CDR3 runs to 16 residues. The CDR3 loop reads CASSGTYFALAYGYTF. The CDR3 nucleotides are TGTGCCAGCAGCGGGACATACTTCGCCCTTGCCTATGGCTACACCTTC.

This chain links TRBV30 with TRBJ1-5; TRBD1 might be the D (6 bases). With 1 base removed from V and 5 bases from J, the gap between germline ends came to 9 bases. This CDR3 is built from 13 residues. Germline assignment: CDR1 GTSNPN and CDR2 SVGIG (reference sequence). The CDR3 region is CAWSAGGHQPQHF. In DNA, the CDR3 is TGTGCCTGGAGTGCGGGGGGCCATCAGCCCCAGCATTTT.

V and J are TRBV11-2 and TRBJ2-3; 12 nucleotides align to TRBD1. V lost 5 bases to trimming and J lost 2 bases; unmatched junction nucleotides: 2. The CDR3 sequence is 15 residues long. Germline-derived CDR1 and CDR2 are SGHAT and FQNNGV. DNA for the CDR3: TGTGCCAGCAGCGGGGACAGGGGGCCCACAGATACGCAGTATTTT. Its protein product is CASSGDRGPTDTQYF.

The table lists this clone with a few counts. V usage is TRBV6-6 and J usage is TRBJ2-3; possible D gene TRBD2, 6 bases. The germline V and J ends were trimmed by 6 bases and 2 bases, with 18 bases remaining between them. The CDR3 contains 16 residues. Per germline, CDR1 MNHNY and CDR2 SVGAGI (reference sequence). The CDR3, as DNA: TGTGCCAGCAGGGCGGTCTTTAGCGGCTACACAGATACGCAGTATTTT. Translation: CASRAVFSGYTDTQYF.

This clone came up a few times. This sequence joins TRBV5-6 and TRBJ1-3; 10 positions match TRBD1. Germline V CDR1 and CDR2: SGHDT, YYEEEE. V lost 0 bases and J lost 2; bases outside the gene matches: 2. This CDR3 has 16 residues. The CDR3 DNA is TGTGCCAGCAGCTTGGACGGGACAGGGGCTGGAAACACCATATATTTT. Protein product: CASSLDGTGAGNTIYF.

This chain connects TRBV18 to TRBJ2-7; weak D call: TRBD1 (6 bases). CDR3 length: 16 amino acids. The germline gives CDR1 KGHSH, CDR2 LQKENI. With 2 bases removed from V and 5 bases from J, the gap between germline ends came to 19 bases. The CDR3 here is CASSPILRQAGHEQYF. CDR3 nucleotide sequence: TGTGCCAGCTCACCAATCCTACGACAGGCGGGCCACGAGCAGTACTTC.

The rearrangement joins TRBV5-5 to TRBJ1-2, with 7 bases aligning to TRBD1. The CDR3 loop spans 15 amino acids. Germline-derived CDR1 and CDR2 are SGHKS and YYEKEE (reference sequence). V gave up 4 bases and J gave up 4 bases; unmatched junction bases: 10. CDR3 protein: CASSIRQGIPYGYTF. The CDR3 bases are TGTGCCAGCAGCATCCGACAGGGAATCCCCTATGGCTACACCTTC.

CDR3 nucleotides: TGTGCCAGCAGTTTACGGGGTAGCCTTGGCGATGAGCAGTTCTTC. Its protein product is CASSLRGSLGDEQFF. The J gene is TRBJ2-1, the V gene TRBV28, with a tentative D call TRBD2 (5 bases). The germline V gene encodes CDR1 MDHEN and CDR2 SYDVKM. V was trimmed by 2 bases and J by 8 bases, leaving 16 bases between them. The CDR3 runs to 15 residues.

DNA for the CDR3: TGTGCCAGCAGCTCCACGACAGGGCTTCACTACAATGAGCAGTTCTTC. Translating it yields CASSSTTGLHYNEQFF. This chain uses TRBV5-6 with TRBJ2-1; 7 nucleotides agree with TRBD1. V shed 3 bases, J shed 3 bases, and the junction held 9 bases outside the gene matches. The CDR3 has 16 amino acids. Germline loops: CDR1 SGHDT, CDR2 YYEEEE.

The gene calls are TRBV12-2 and TRBJ2-7; the D call of TRBD1 is as the table states it, not checked on the DNA. TRBV12-2 constitutes a pseudogene. The CDR3 spans 19 residues. The CDR3 region is CASRLGRNIQGKHLYEQYF. CDR3 DNA sequence: TGTGCAAGTCGCTTAGGGAGAAATATACAGGGAAAGCACCTATACGAGCAGTACTTC.

This sequence joins TRBV6-1 and TRBJ1-5; D not certain. The germline V gene encodes CDR1 MNHNS and CDR2 SASEGT. Trimming took 2 bases from V and 2 from J, leaving 16 bases between them. CDR3 length: 17 amino acids. DNA for the CDR3: TGTGCCAGCAGTGAAAATCTGGTAACGCGGGGCAATCAGCCCCAGCATTTT. Amino acid sequence: CASSENLVTRGNQPQHF.

V gene TRBV19 combines with J gene TRBJ2-7, with D perhaps TRBD2 (6 bases). CDR3 length equals 15 residues. Germline assignment: CDR1 LNHDA and CDR2 SQIVND (reference sequence). Trimming took 3 bases from V and 3 from J, leaving 15 bases between them. The CDR3 sequence: CASSIWAGGNYEQYF. The CDR3 coding sequence is TGTGCCAGTAGTATCTGGGCAGGAGGGAACTACGAGCAGTACTTC.

This chain uses TRBV11-3 with TRBJ2-3; D may be TRBD2 (6 bases). Germline CDR1 is SGHNT and CDR2 is YENEEA. This CDR3 contains 15 residues. V lost 1 base, J lost 6 bases, and 14 bases lay in between. The chain's CDR3 is CASSLGLEAGDTQYF. CDR3 nucleotide sequence: TGTGCCAGCAGCTTAGGTTTGGAGGCGGGGGATACGCAGTATTTT.

The rearrangement links TRBV19 to TRBJ2-7; D is possibly TRBD2 (6 bases). Per germline, CDR1 LNHDA and CDR2 SQIVND (reference sequence). V lost 4 bases, J lost 3 bases, and 16 bases lay in between. The CDR3 loop spans 15 amino acids. The CDR3 region is CASSRTGDEGYEQYF. The CDR3 DNA sequence: TGTGCCAGTAGTAGAACGGGGGATGAAGGCTACGAGCAGTACTTC. Filled out from reference TRBV19 and TRBJ2-7, the complete variable domain reads DGGITQSPKYLFRKEGQNVTLSCEQNLNHDAMYWYRQDPGQGLRLIYYSQIVNDFQKGDIAEGYSVSREKKESFPLTVTSAQKNPTAFYLCASSRTGDEGYEQYFGPGTRLTVT.

This clone appeared once. The genes are TRBV28 and TRBJ1-1, with TRBD1 identical over 7 bases. Unmatched junction bases numbered 6, after V lost 6 bases and J lost 8 bases. The CDR3 loop spans 12 amino acids. Per the germline V gene, CDR1 is MDHEN and CDR2 is SYDVKM. DNA of the CDR3: TGTGCCAGCAGGACGACAGGGCAGGAAGCTTTCTTT. Encoded protein: CASRTTGQEAFF.

This chain links TRBV5-4 with TRBJ2-5; 7 bases line up with TRBD2. The CDR3 totals 14 residues. The germline gives CDR1 SGHNT, CDR2 YYREEE (reference sequence). V lost 2 bases and J lost 5; bases outside the gene matches: 6. CDR3 sequence reads: CASSFGLEEETQYF. The CDR3 bases are TGTGCCAGCAGCTTCGGACTAGAGGAGGAGACCCAGTACTTC.

This sequence joins TRBV5-4 and TRBJ2-6; 14 positions agree with TRBD2. CDR1 and CDR2 (germline): SGHNT, YYREEE (reference sequence). The CDR3 extends over 19 amino acids. The V and J ends lost 3 bases and 0 bases, in that order; junction bases with no gene match: 5. CDR3 in DNA: TGTGCCAGCAGCTCGGGACTAGCGGGGGTGGGCTCTGGGGCCAACGTCCTGACTTTC. Translated, it gives CASSSGLAGVGSGANVLTF. Variable domain in full (rest from reference TRBV5-4 and TRBJ2-6): ETGVTQSPTHLIKTRGQQVTLRCSSQSGHNTVSWYQQALGQGPQFIFQYYREEENGRGNFPPRFSGLQFPNYSSELNVNALELDDSALYLCASSSGLAGVGSGANVLTFGAGSRLTVL.

The chain combines TRBV25-1 with TRBJ2-1, with D perhaps TRBD2 (5 bases). Between the trimmed V and J ends, which lost 4 bases and 0 bases, there was a span of 10 bases. Looked up from germline, CDR1 is MGHDK and CDR2 is SYGVNS. This CDR3 region has 15 residues. The CDR3 sequence is CASSGGGYSYNEQFF. CDR3 DNA sequence: TGTGCCAGCAGTGGAGGCGGGTACTCCTACAATGAGCAGTTCTTC.

The chain uses TRBV4-1 and TRBJ2-2, with a possible D match to TRBD2 (6 bases). Trimming shortened V by 8 bases and J by 3 bases, and 7 bases separated the two germline ends. The CDR3 runs 12 residues. The germline CDR1 and CDR2 sequences are MGHRA and YSYEKL. This CDR3 is CASGGDTGELFF. CDR3 nucleotides: TGCGCCAGCGGAGGGGACACCGGGGAGCTGTTTTTT.

This chain uses TRBV6-1 with TRBJ1-5; 8 bases line up with TRBD1. Germline values: CDR1 MNHNS, CDR2 SASEGT. This CDR3 has 15 amino acids. V lost 6 bases and J lost 2; bases outside the gene matches: 6. In DNA form, the CDR3 reads TGTGCCAGCAGCGAACAGGGGGTTGGCAATCAGCCCCAGCATTTT. Translated, it gives CASSEQGVGNQPQHF.

In DNA, the CDR3 is TGTGCCAGTAGTAGACAGGGAGTGGGCAATCAGCCCCAGCATTTT. Its protein product is CASSRQGVGNQPQHF. The rearrangement uses TRBV19 and TRBJ1-5, with 7 nucleotides matching TRBD1. The CDR3 consists of 15 residues. V trimming: 4 bases; J trimming: 2 bases; junction bases outside the gene matches: 5. Germline V lookup: CDR1 LNHDA, CDR2 SQIVND (reference sequence).

The rearrangement uses TRBV18 and TRBJ1-2, with 12 bases lining up with TRBD1. The germline CDR1 and CDR2 sequences are KGHSH and LQKENI. This CDR3 comprises 19 residues. With V trimmed by 3 bases and J by 3 bases, 14 bases remained unmatched. For the CDR3, the DNA is TGTGCCAGCTCACCCCTCAGGGTGGGACAGGGGGCTGTGGACTATGGCTACACCTTC. This gives the protein CASSPLRVGQGAVDYGYTF.

V usage is TRBV30 and J usage is TRBJ2-7; unclear D gene. The V gene's germline CDR1 is GTSNPN and CDR2 SVGIG (reference sequence). Between the trimmed V and J ends, which lost 5 bases and 4 bases, there was a span of 12 bases. The CDR3 totals 12 residues. CDR3 protein: CAWGPGGYEQYF. The CDR3 DNA sequence: TGTGCCTGGGGCCCCGGCGGTTACGAGCAGTACTTC.

The CDR3 sequence is CASSFTGVNQPQHF. The CDR3, as DNA: TGTGCCAGCAGTTTTACAGGGGTCAATCAGCCCCAGCATTTT. The chain uses TRBV7-2 and TRBJ1-5; TRBD1 agrees at 7 bases. The CDR3 has 14 amino acids. V lost 6 bases to trimming and J lost 3 bases; unmatched junction nucleotides: 5. Per the germline V gene, CDR1 is SGHTA and CDR2 is FQGNSA.

J is TRBJ2-7 and V is TRBV5-1; maybe TRBD2 (6 bases). This CDR3 has 14 amino acids. CDR1 is SGHRS and CDR2 is YFSETQ in the germline V gene. V was cut by 4 bases and J by 4 bases, with 15 bases left in between. The CDR3 nucleotides read TGCGCCAGCAGCACCCAGGCGGGGTGGTACGAGCAGTACTTC. It encodes CASSTQAGWYEQYF.

This rearrangement joins TRBV30 to TRBJ2-1; 7 bases fit TRBD1. This CDR3 contains 12 residues. The V gene's germline CDR1 is GTSNPN and CDR2 SVGIG (reference sequence). The ends lost 3 bases at V and 4 bases at J; junction bases unmatched: 0. The CDR3 DNA reads TGTGCCTGGAGGGGACAGTACAATGAGCAGTTCTTC. Amino acid sequence: CAWRGQYNEQFF. Supplemented by reference TRBV30 and TRBJ2-1, the full variable domain reads SQTIHQWPATLVQPVGSPLSLECTVEGTSNPNLYWYRQAAGRGLQLLFYSVGIGQISSEVPQNLSASRPQDRQFILSSKKLLLSDSGFYLCAWRGQYNEQFFGPGTRLTVL.

The chain joins TRBV18 to TRBJ2-7; a possible D gene is TRBD2 (5 bases). The CDR3 runs to 15 residues. Germline lookup yields CDR1 KGHSH and CDR2 LQKENI. Trimming took 4 bases from V and 3 from J, leaving 16 bases between them. CDR3 coding DNA: TGTGCCAGCTCACGAGCGGTGGGCCAAGACTACGAGCAGTACTTC. Encoded protein: CASSRAVGQDYEQYF. Supplemented by reference TRBV18 and TRBJ2-7, the full variable domain reads NAGVMQNPRHLVRRRGQEARLRCSPMKGHSHVYWYRQLPEEGLKFMVYLQKENIIDESGMPKERFSAEFPKEGPSILRIQQVVRGDSAAYFCASSRAVGQDYEQYFGPGTRLTVT.